The source of this T cell receptor (beta chain) is a study of blood T cell repertoires in COVID-19. As for the study in general: PBMCs, B-cell-depleted T cells, or T cells were the source of the cDNA or gDNA that made up the material.

Enrolment of Seattle patients took place during active infection, and they were followed longitudinally. The CDR3 has 14 residues. Between the trimmed V and J ends, which lost 5 bases and 2 bases, there was a span of 11 bases. The germline V gene encodes CDR1 LNHDA and CDR2 SQIVND (reference sequence). Original analysis: Amplified reference gene primers provided the basis for estimating nucleated cell counts. Profiling relied on immunoSEQ multiplex PCR, and the TCRdb table lists in-frame clones only, not all of them. The V and J calls and clone size come from that table; D and trimming were worked out from the DNA. The data show some 200,000 clones, with about 95% seen just once and approximately 0.69% held by the top ten.

This sequence was found in a man aged 25-40 years with COVID-19, enrolled during active disease. The sample taken for sequencing was peripheral blood. This rearrangement joins TRBV19 to TRBJ2-3; D might be TRBD2 (5 bases). The CDR3 sequence: CASSFSESTDTQYF. Here the CDR3 DNA reads TGTGCCAGTAGTTTTAGCGAGTCCACAGATACGCAGTATTTT.